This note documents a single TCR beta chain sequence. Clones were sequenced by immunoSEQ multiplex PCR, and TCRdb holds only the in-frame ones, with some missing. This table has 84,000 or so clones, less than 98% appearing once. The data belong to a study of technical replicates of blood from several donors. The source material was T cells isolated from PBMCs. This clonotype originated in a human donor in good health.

CDR3 coding DNA: TGTGCCAGCAGCAATATTAGGGGGGGGACAGGGAATTCACCCCTCCACTTT. It specifies CASSNIRGGTGNSPLHF. The chain couples TRBV21-1 to TRBJ1-6; the table's D call TRBD1 went unverified against the DNA. TRBV21-1 is shown as a pseudogene. The CDR3 totals 17 residues.